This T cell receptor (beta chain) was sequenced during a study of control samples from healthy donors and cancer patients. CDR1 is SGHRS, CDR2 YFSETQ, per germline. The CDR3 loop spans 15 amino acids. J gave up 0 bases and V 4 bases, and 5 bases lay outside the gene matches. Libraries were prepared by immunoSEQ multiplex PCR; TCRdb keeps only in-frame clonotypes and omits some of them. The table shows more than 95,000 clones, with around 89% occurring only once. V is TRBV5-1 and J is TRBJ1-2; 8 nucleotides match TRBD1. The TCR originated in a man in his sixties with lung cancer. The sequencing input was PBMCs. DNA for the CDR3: TGCGCCAGCAGCACCGGACAGGGCGCTAACTATGGCTACACCTTC. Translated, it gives CASSTGQGANYGYTF. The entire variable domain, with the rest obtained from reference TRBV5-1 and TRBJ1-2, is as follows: KAGVTQTPRYLIKTRGQQVTLSCSPISGHRSVSWYQQTPGQGLQFLFEYFSETQRNKGNFPGRFSGRQFSNSRSEMNVSTLELGDSALYLCASSTGQGANYGYTFGSGTRLTVV.